Presented here are 8 T cell receptor beta chains from one specimen sequenced in a study of OX40 agonist ivuxolimab in advanced cancers. Generated by immunoSEQ multiplex PCR, the TCRdb table keeps only in-frame clones and is missing some. Here the sample spans about 58,000 clones, approximately 88% being singletons. The starting material was CD4+ or CD8+ T cells sorted from blood, obtained in a trial of the OX40 agonist ivuxolimab. The receptors were gathered from an adult with an advanced solid tumor such as melanoma, head and neck, liver or kidney cancer.

This rearrangement joins TRBV6-6 to TRBJ2-3; D gene uncertain. The V gene lost 4 bases and the J gene lost 5 bases, with 7 bases spanning the gap. The CDR3 extends over 12 amino acids. Per germline, CDR1 MNHNY and CDR2 SVGAGI (reference sequence). Here the CDR3 reads CASSSQGDTQYF. The CDR3 coding sequence is TGTGCCAGCAGTTCTCAAGGAGATACGCAGTATTTT.

CDR3 DNA: TGTGCCAGCAGCCGACAGGGAGATAATTCACCCCTCCACTTT. Translating it yields CASSRQGDNSPLHF. This rearrangement joins TRBV5-4 to TRBJ1-6, with 7 bases identical to TRBD1. With V trimmed by 4 bases and J by 5 bases, 3 bases remained unmatched. The length of the CDR3 is 14 residues. Germline V gene lookup returns CDR1 SGHNT and CDR2 YYREEE (reference sequence).

V is TRBV4-2 and J is TRBJ2-5; TRBD1 is a possible D gene (6 bases). The last part of the DNA fits TRBJ2-7 better; the J call may be wrong. The CDR3 is 15 residues long. The germline gives CDR1 LGHNA, CDR2 YNFKEQ. The CDR3 protein is CASSQEAQGPYEQYF. The CDR3 DNA is TGTGCCAGCAGCCAAGAAGCACAGGGCCCCTACGAGCAGTACTTC.

The V gene is TRBV4-2, the J gene TRBJ2-1; 9 nucleotides align to TRBD2. The CDR3 covers 16 residues. Germline values: CDR1 LGHNA, CDR2 YNFKEQ. The junction had 9 bases not matched to a gene; V was cut back by 0 bases and J by 9 bases. The CDR3 DNA follows: TGTGCCAGCAGCCAAGACGCAGCGGGAGGAGAGGTTGAGCAGTTCTTC. It codes for CASSQDAAGGEVEQFF.

Worth noting for this clone: Compared with germline, one end of the junction differs, possibly owing to a read error. The chain joins TRBV5-3 to TRBJ2-7, with no clear D. TRBV5-3 is flagged as an ORF with uncertain function. The length of the CDR3 is 14 residues. CDR3 nucleotide sequence: TGTGCCAGCAGCTTGGAATATTCTCCCTACGAGCAGTACTTC. It yields the protein CASSLEYSPYEQYF.

The chain combines TRBV5-1 with TRBJ2-5; 14 bases are shared with TRBD2. There are 15 residues in the CDR3. V dropped 4 bases and J dropped 5; count of bases not matched to a gene: 4. Germline CDR1 is SGHRS and CDR2 is YFSETQ. Here the CDR3 DNA reads TGCGCCAGCAGCCAGGGGACTAGCGGGAGCGAGACCCAGTACTTC. Translating it yields CASSQGTSGSETQYF.

The V gene is TRBV19, the J gene TRBJ1-1; D is ambiguous. From germline, CDR1 is LNHDA and CDR2 SQIVND (reference sequence). This CDR3 is built from 15 residues. The V gene lost 3 bases and the J gene lost 2 bases, with 13 bases spanning the gap. CDR3 nucleotide sequence: TGTGCCAGTAGTATTCTGGCGGAAGCCAACACTGAAGCTTTCTTT. It specifies CASSILAEANTEAFF. Filled out from reference TRBV19 and TRBJ1-1, the complete variable domain reads DGGITQSPKYLFRKEGQNVTLSCEQNLNHDAMYWYRQDPGQGLRLIYYSQIVNDFQKGDIAEGYSVSREKKESFPLTVTSAQKNPTAFYLCASSILAEANTEAFFGQGTRLTVV.

The sample holds a few counts of this clone. The J gene is TRBJ2-7, the V gene TRBV7-9; maybe TRBD1 (6 bases). The V and J ends lost 2 bases and 2 bases respectively, with 13 bases between them. Germline-derived CDR1 and CDR2 are SEHNR and FQNEAQ (reference sequence). There are 15 residues in the CDR3. The CDR3 protein is CASSLSGDVTYEQYF. The CDR3 DNA is TGTGCCAGCAGCTTATCAGGGGACGTGACCTACGAGCAGTACTTC.